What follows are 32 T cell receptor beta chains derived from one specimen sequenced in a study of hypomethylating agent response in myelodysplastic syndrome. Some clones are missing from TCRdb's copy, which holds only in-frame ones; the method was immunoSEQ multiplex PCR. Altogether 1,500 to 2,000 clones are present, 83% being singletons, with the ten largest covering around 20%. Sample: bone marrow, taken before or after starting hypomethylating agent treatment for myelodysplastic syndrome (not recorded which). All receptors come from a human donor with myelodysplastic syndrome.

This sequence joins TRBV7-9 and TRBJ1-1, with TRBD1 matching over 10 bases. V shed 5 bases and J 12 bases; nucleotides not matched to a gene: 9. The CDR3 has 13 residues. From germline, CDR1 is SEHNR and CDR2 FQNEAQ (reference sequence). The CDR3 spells CASSPGQGVIPFF. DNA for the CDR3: TGTGCCAGCAGCCCTGGACAGGGGGTTATACCTTTCTTT.

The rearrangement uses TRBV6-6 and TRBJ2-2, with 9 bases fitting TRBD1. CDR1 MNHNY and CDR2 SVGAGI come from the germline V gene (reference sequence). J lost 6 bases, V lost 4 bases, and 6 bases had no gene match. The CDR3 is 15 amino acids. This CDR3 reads CASSFTGTGSGELFF. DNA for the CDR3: TGTGCCAGCAGTTTTACCGGGACAGGGTCCGGGGAGCTGTTTTTT.

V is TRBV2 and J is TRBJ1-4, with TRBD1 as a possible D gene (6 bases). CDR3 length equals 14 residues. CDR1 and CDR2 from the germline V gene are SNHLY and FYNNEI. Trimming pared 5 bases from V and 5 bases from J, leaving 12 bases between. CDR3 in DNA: TGTGCCAGCAGTTGGGAGGGGGGGAATGAAAAACTGTTTTTT. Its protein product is CASSWEGGNEKLFF.

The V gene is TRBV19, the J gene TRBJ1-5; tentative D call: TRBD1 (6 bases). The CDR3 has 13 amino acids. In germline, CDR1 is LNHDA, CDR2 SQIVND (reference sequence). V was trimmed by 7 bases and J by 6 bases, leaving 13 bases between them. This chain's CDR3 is CASTAGVGQPQHF. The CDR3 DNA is TGTGCCAGTACGGCAGGGGTGGGTCAGCCCCAGCATTTT.

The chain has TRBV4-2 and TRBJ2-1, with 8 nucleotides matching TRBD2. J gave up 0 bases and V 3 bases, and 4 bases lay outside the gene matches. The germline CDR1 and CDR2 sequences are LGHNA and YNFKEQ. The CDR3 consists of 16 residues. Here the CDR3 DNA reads TGTGCCAGCAGCCAGATAGCGGGGAGCTCCTACAATGAGCAGTTCTTC. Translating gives CASSQIAGSSYNEQFF.

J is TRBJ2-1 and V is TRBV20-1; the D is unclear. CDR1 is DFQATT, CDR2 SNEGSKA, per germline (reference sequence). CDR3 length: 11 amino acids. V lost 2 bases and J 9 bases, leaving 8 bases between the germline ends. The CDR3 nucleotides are TGCAGTGCTAGAAGCTGGACTGAGCAGTTCTTC. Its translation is CSARSWTEQFF.

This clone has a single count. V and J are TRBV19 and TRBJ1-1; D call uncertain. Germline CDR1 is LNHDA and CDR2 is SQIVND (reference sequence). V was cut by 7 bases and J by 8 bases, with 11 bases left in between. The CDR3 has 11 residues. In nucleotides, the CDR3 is TGTGCCAGTATCAGAGACAAGGAAGCTTTCTTT. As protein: CASIRDKEAFF.

This CDR3 is CASSKSNTGGDYEQYF. In nucleotides, the CDR3 is TGCGCCAGCAGCAAGTCTAATACAGGGGGGGACTACGAGCAGTACTTC. The chain employs TRBV5-1 and TRBJ2-7, with a possible D match to TRBD1 (8 bases). Trimming took off 4 bases at V and 3 bases at J, with 20 bases between the two ends. The CDR3 runs 16 residues. From germline, CDR1 is SGHRS and CDR2 YFSETQ.

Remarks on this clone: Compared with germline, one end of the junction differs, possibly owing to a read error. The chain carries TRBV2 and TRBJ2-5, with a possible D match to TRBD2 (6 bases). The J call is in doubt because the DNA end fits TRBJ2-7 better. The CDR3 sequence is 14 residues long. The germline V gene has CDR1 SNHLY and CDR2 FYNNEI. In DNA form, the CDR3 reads TGTGCCAGCAGCCAGAGGGACTCTTCCTCCGAGCAGTACTTC. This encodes CASSQRDSSSEQYF.

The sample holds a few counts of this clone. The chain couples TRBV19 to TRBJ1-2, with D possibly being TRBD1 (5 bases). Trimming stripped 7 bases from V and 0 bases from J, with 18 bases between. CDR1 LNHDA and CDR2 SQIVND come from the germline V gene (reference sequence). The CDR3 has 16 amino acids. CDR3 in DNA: TGTGCCAGTATCCCGCAGGGATTCGAAGCTAACTATGGCTACACCTTC. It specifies CASIPQGFEANYGYTF.

The CDR3 loop is CASSFTGNEQYF. DNA for the CDR3: TGCGCCAGCAGCTTTACAGGTAACGAGCAGTACTTC. The chain uses TRBV5-1 and TRBJ2-5, with a tentative D call TRBD1 (5 bases). The end of the DNA is better explained by TRBJ2-7, so the J call may be wrong. This CDR3 has 12 residues. The germline V gene has CDR1 SGHRS and CDR2 YFSETQ.

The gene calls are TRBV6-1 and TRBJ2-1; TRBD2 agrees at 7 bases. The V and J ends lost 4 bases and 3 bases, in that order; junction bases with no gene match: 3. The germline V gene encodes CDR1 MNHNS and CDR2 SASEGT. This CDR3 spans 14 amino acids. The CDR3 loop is CASSAREGYNEQFF. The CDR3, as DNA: TGTGCCAGCAGTGCGAGGGAGGGCTACAATGAGCAGTTCTTC.

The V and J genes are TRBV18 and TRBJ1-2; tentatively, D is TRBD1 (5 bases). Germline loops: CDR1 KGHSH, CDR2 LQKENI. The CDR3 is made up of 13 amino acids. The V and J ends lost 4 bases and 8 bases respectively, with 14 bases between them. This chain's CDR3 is CASSLHGGSGYTF. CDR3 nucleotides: TGTGCCAGCTCACTCCACGGGGGGAGCGGCTACACCTTC.

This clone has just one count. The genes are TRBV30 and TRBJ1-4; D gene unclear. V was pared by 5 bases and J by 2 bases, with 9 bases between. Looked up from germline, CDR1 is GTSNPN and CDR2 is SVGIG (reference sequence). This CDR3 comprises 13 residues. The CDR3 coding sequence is TGTGCCTGGGAACGCGGGACTAATGAAAAACTGTTTTTT. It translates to CAWERGTNEKLFF.

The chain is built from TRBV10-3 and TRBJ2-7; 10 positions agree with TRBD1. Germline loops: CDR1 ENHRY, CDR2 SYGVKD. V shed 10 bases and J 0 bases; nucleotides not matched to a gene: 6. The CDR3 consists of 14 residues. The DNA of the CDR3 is TGTGCCACTGAGGGACAGGGGAGCTCCTACGAGCAGTACTTC. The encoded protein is CATEGQGSSYEQYF.

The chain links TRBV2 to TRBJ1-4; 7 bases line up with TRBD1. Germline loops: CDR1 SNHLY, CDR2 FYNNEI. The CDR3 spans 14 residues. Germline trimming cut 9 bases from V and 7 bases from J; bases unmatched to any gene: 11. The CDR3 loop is CASKSTGTAEKLFF. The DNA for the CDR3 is TGTGCCAGTAAGTCGACAGGGACGGCTGAAAAACTGTTTTTT.

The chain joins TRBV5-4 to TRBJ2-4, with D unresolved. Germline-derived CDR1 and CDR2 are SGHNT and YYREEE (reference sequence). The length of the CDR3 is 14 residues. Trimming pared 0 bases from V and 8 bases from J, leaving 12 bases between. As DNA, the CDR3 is TGTGCCAGCAGCTTGGATCGCGGTCCAGACATTCAGTACTTC. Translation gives CASSLDRGPDIQYF.

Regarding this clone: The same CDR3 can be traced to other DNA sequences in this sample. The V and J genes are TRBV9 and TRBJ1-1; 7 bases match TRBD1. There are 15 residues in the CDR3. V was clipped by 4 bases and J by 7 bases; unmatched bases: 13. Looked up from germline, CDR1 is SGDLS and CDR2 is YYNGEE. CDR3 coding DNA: TGTGCCAGCAGCTCAGAGACCCGACAGGGTGGTGAAGCTTTCTTT. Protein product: CASSSETRQGGEAFF.

This CDR3 is CASSQDRAPYQPQHF. In nucleotides, the CDR3 is TGTGCCAGCAGCCAAGACAGGGCTCCTTATCAGCCCCAGCATTTT. The chain has TRBV4-2 and TRBJ1-5; a possible D gene is TRBD1 (5 bases). The germline V gene has CDR1 LGHNA and CDR2 YNFKEQ. V lost 0 bases and J lost 5, with 11 bases in between. The CDR3 extends over 15 amino acids.

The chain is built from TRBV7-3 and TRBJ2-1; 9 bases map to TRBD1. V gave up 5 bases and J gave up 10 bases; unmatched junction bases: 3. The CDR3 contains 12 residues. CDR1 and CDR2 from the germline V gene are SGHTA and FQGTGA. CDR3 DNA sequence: TGTGCCAGCAGCGGGGACAGGGTGGAGCAGTTCTTC. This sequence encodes CASSGDRVEQFF.

CDR3 in DNA: TGTGCCATCCTCCGGACAGGGTTGCAGTACGAGCAGTACTTC. This gives the protein CAILRTGLQYEQYF. V is TRBV10-3 and J is TRBJ2-7, with 8 positions matching TRBD1. The CDR3 runs 14 residues. V shed 8 bases and J 4 bases; nucleotides not matched to a gene: 10. Per germline, CDR1 ENHRY and CDR2 SYGVKD.

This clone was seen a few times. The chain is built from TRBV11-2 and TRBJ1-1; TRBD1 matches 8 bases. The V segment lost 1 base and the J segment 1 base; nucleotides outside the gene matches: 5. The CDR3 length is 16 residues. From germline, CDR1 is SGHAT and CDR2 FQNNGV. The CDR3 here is CASSLGPGQGNTEAFF. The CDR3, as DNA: TGTGCCAGCAGCTTAGGACCCGGACAGGGGAACACTGAAGCTTTCTTT.

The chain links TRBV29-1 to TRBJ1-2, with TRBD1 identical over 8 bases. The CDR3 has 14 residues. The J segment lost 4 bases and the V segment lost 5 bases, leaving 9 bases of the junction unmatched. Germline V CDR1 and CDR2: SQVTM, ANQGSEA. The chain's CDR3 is CSVNTGGGSYGYTF. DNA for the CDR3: TGCAGCGTTAATACAGGGGGTGGGAGCTATGGCTACACCTTC.

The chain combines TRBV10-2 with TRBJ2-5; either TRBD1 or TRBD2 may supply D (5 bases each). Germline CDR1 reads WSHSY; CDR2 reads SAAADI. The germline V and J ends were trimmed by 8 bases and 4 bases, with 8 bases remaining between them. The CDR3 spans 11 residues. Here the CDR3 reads CASGDGETQYF. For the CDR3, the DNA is TGCGCCAGCGGGGACGGAGAGACCCAGTACTTC.

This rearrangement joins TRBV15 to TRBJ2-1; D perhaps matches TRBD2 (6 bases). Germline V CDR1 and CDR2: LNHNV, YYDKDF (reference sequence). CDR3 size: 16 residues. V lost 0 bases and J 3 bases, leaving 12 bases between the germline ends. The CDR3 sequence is CATSREAETSYNEQFF. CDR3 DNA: TGTGCCACCAGCAGAGAGGCCGAGACTAGCTACAATGAGCAGTTCTTC.

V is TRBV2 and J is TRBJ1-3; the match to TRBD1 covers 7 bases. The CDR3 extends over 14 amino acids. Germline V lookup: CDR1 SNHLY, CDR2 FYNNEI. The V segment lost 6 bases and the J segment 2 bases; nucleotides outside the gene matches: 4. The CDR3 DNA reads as TGTGCCAGCAGGCCACAGGGGCCTGGAAACACCATATATTTT. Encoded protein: CASRPQGPGNTIYF.

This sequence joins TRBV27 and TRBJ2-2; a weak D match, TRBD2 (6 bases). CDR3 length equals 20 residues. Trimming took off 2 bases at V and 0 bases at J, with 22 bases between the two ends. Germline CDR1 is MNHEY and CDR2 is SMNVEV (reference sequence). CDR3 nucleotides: TGTGCCAGCAGTTTAATCGGGATAACTAGCAGCTATACGAACACCGGGGAGCTGTTTTTT. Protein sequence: CASSLIGITSSYTNTGELFF.

CDR3 sequence: CASSLASSSYNEQFF. In DNA, the CDR3 is TGCGCCAGCAGCTTGGCTAGCAGCTCCTACAATGAGCAGTTCTTC. The rearrangement uses TRBV5-1 and TRBJ2-1; D is possibly TRBD2 (5 bases). The V gene's germline CDR1 is SGHRS and CDR2 YFSETQ. V was cut by 0 bases and J by 0 bases, with 7 bases left in between. The CDR3 length is 15 residues.

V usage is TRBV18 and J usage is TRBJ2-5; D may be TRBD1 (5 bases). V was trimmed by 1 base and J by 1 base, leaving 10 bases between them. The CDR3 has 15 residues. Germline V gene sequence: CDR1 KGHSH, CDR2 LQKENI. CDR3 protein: CASSPQSGIQETQYF. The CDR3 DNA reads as TGTGCCAGCTCACCACAATCAGGGATCCAAGAGACCCAGTACTTC.

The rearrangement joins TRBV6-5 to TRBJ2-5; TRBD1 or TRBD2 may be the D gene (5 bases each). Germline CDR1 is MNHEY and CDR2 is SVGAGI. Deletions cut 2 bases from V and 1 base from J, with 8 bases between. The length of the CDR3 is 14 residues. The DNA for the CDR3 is TGTGCCAGCAGTTACGGGGCGGGCCAAGAGACCCAGTACTTC. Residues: CASSYGAGQETQYF.

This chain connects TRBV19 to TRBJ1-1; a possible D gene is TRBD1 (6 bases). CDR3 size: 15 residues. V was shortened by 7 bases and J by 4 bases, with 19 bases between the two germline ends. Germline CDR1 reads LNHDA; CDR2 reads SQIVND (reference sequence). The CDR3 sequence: CASIRTGTLGTEAFF. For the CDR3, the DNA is TGTGCCAGTATAAGAACAGGGACTTTGGGCACTGAAGCTTTCTTT. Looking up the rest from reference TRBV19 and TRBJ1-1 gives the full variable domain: DGGITQSPKYLFRKEGQNVTLSCEQNLNHDAMYWYRQDPGQGLRLIYYSQIVNDFQKGDIAEGYSVSREKKESFPLTVTSAQKNPTAFYLCASIRTGTLGTEAFFGQGTRLTVV.

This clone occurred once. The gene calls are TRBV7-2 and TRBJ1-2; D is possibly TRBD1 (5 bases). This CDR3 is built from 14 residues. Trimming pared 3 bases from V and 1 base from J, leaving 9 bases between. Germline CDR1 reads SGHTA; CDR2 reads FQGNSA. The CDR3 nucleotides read TGTGCCAGCAGCTTCCCGACAGTTAACTATGGCTACACCTTC. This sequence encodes CASSFPTVNYGYTF.